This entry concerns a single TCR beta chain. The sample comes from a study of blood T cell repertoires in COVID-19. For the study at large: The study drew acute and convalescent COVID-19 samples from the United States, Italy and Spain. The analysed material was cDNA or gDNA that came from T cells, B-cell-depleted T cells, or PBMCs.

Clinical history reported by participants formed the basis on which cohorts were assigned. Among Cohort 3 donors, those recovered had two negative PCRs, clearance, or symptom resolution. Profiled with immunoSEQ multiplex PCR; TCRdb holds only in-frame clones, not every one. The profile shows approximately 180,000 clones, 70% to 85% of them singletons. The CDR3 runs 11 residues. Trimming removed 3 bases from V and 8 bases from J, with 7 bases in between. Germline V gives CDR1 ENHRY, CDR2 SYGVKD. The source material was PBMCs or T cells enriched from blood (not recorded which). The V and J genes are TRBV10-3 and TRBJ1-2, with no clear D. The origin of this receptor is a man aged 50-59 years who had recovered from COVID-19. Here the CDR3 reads CAISESYGYTF. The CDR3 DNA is TGTGCCATCAGTGAATCCTACGGCTACACCTTC.